Below, one TCR beta chain is given with its context. What antigen it recognizes has not been identified. Base qualities were left out, and no much larger clone turns up one base away. This specimen belongs to a study of T-cell memory formation after mild COVID-19 (dated by TCRdb to the early 2020s). About the study as a whole: TCR sequence clusters from the two donors were largely donor specific. The cohort was made up of two young adult volunteers, one female and one male, who were previously healthy. T-cell clones expanding and contracting after mild COVID-19 in two donors were tracked by longitudinal TCRalpha and TCRbeta repertoire sequencing. What the authors observed across the whole study: Clones contracting from day 15 to 85 had balanced CD4/CD8 phenotypes, while a second wave expanding from day 15 to 37 was biased towards CD4+. SARS-CoV-2 specificity was not confirmed for the second-wave clones peaking on day 37. Some responding clones were found in pre-infection memory, which suggests that pre-existing cross-reactive memory T cells took part in the SARS-CoV-2 response. Contracting CD4+ clones turned up mainly in the CM and EM memory subsets, whereas EMRA was where CD8+ clones were enriched. Only a couple of mild cases were covered by the study, and larger cohorts that include severe cases with pre-infection samples were considered necessary.

CDR1 and CDR2 were assigned from the germline V gene as LGHNA and YNFKEQ. From its cysteine to its phenylalanine, the CDR3 spans 18 amino acids. The DNA shown is the 54-base CDR3, in frame from base 1. The germline ends are 22 bases apart after V is trimmed by 1 base and J by 4 bases. The reads were generated on an Illumina NovaSeq 6000. TCRalpha and TCRbeta cDNA libraries were built by 5'RACE with constant-segment primers, adding sample barcodes and unique molecular identifiers. Trizol reagent was used to extract RNA from every sample. Amplification of the libraries took two PCR steps, and the second step added a second sample barcode plus Illumina TruSeq adapters. Sequencing of libraries was performed on an Illumina NovaSeq with 2 x 150 bp paired-end reads. In the original analysis: The reads were demultiplexed and collapsed into UMI-guided consensus sequences using migec v1.2.7. Using mixcr v2.1.11, the UMI consensuses were aligned to TRA and TRB V and J templates and assembled into clonotypes. Expanded or contracted clonotypes were those called significant by both edgeR and NoisET, with noise models trained on biological replicates. For edgeR calls, the thresholds were a false discovery rate-adjusted p below 0.01 and a log2 fold-change of 1. As an exploratory analysis of dynamics, PCA with hierarchical clustering was applied to max-normalized trajectories of the 1000 most abundant clonotypes. Separately sequenced CD4+ and CD8+ repertoires were used to assign a CD4 or CD8 phenotype to each responding clone. TCRdb applied fastp at Q25 and MiXCR to the public reads, then kept only in-frame beta chains. Rows matching on CDR3 protein sequence are summarized as one entry with the most common DNA and genes. TCRdb assigned the V and J calls; the authors' analysis was not used. This sample gives under 600,000 distinct CDR3 sequences in total; about 22% of them show up just once. The ten largest clones capture roughly 8.1% of the sample.

PBMCs were isolated by Ficoll-Paque density gradient centrifugation. This clonotype was sampled from an adult woman who had mild COVID-19 (a few samples of this study predate the infection). The sample titles of this study are shuffled in the database, so cell type and time point are left out; the donor was told from shared clones. The material sequenced was PBMCs or a T cell subset sorted from them (not recorded which). The sequence links TRBV4-2 to TRBJ2-5, with an unclear D gene assignment. The sequenced DNA: TGTGCCAGCAGCCAAGCCTCGCCTTCAACCGACTTTGGAGAGACCCAGTACTTC. Its translation is CASSQASPSTDFGETQYF.